These T cell receptor beta chains were read from a single sample in a study of Tregs in tolerant kidney transplant recipients. Libraries were prepared by immunoSEQ multiplex PCR; TCRdb keeps only in-frame clonotypes and omits some of them. In the table there are about 15,000 clones, around three quarters of which are singletons. The input for sequencing was Tregs from blood, taken before the transplant. These receptors originate from a human donor who received a combined kidney and bone marrow transplant. Each CDR3 is given with its conserved first and last residue. Fields, in order: J gene, clone size, V gene, D gene, CDR3 protein, CDR3 DNA. The D gene is left open where the match is weak. For some rows the clone size is stated as once, few or many, or as a class when expanded; others skip it.

j_call: TRBJ2-7
clone_size: NA
v_call: TRBV29-1
d_call: NA
cdr3_aa: CSVEGQGPVYEQYF
cdr3_nt: TGCAGCGTTGAAGGGCAGGGGCCCGTCTACGAGCAGTACTTC

j_call: TRBJ2-7
clone_size: NA
v_call: TRBV6-1
d_call: NA
cdr3_aa: CASVPTLQVLEQYF
cdr3_nt: TGTGCCAGCGTTCCAACTCTACAGGTGCTCGAGCAGTACTTC

j_call: TRBJ2-1
clone_size: NA
v_call: TRBV28
d_call: TRBD2
cdr3_aa: CASRTRRLAGAYNEQFF
cdr3_nt: TGTGCCAGCAGAACCCGCCGGCTAGCGGGAGCTTACAATGAGCAGTTCTTC

j_call: TRBJ2-7
clone_size: NA
v_call: TRBV7-8
d_call: TRBD2
cdr3_aa: CASSLSYGLGYEQYF
cdr3_nt: TGTGCCAGCAGCTTATCGTACGGACTAGGCTACGAGCAGTACTTC

j_call: TRBJ2-3
clone_size: NA
v_call: TRBV25-1
d_call: NA
cdr3_aa: CASAAPGLWGTDTQYF
cdr3_nt: TGTGCCAGCGCGGCTCCGGGACTTTGGGGAACAGATACGCAGTATTTT

j_call: TRBJ2-1
clone_size: NA
v_call: TRBV5-6
d_call: TRBD1
cdr3_aa: CASRRSRGSEQFF
cdr3_nt: TGTGCCAGCAGACGCTCCAGGGGGAGTGAGCAGTTCTTC

j_call: TRBJ2-5
clone_size: NA
v_call: TRBV7-2
d_call: NA
cdr3_aa: CASSPPGLGGQETQYF
cdr3_nt: TGTGCCAGCAGCCCGCCGGGGTTGGGGGGACAAGAGACCCAGTACTTC

j_call: TRBJ2-1
clone_size: once
v_call: TRBV19
d_call: NA
cdr3_aa: CASTPASGWSSYNEQFF
cdr3_nt: TGTGCCAGTACTCCTGCATCTGGATGGAGCTCCTACAATGAGCAGTTCTTC

j_call: TRBJ2-7
clone_size: NA
v_call: TRBV9
d_call: TRBD2
cdr3_aa: CASSLLAGGYEQYF
cdr3_nt: TGTGCCAGCAGCCTTTTAGCGGGAGGTTACGAGCAGTACTTC

j_call: TRBJ2-3
clone_size: NA
v_call: TRBV7-9
d_call: NA
cdr3_aa: CASSLIGGQQYF
cdr3_nt: TGTGCCAGCAGCTTAATCGGGGGTCAGCAGTATTTT

j_call: TRBJ1-2
clone_size: once
v_call: TRBV6-1
d_call: TRBD1
cdr3_aa: CASSETGGYYGYTF
cdr3_nt: TGTGCCAGCAGTGAGACAGGGGGCTACTATGGCTACACCTTC

j_call: TRBJ2-7
clone_size: few
v_call: TRBV11-2
d_call: NA
cdr3_aa: CASSLVVNSGVYEQYF
cdr3_nt: TGTGCCAGCAGCTTAGTCGTTAATAGCGGAGTCTACGAGCAGTACTTC

j_call: TRBJ2-7
clone_size: NA
v_call: TRBV5-6
d_call: TRBD2
cdr3_aa: CVSSLGGGSYEQYF
cdr3_nt: TGTGTCAGCAGCTTGGGGGGGGGTTCCTACGAGCAGTACTTC

j_call: TRBJ1-1
clone_size: NA
v_call: TRBV28
d_call: NA
cdr3_aa: CASSLVRSNTEAFF
cdr3_nt: TGTGCCAGCAGTTTGGTCAGATCGAACACTGAAGCTTTCTTT

j_call: TRBJ2-7
clone_size: NA
v_call: TRBV28
d_call: TRBD2
cdr3_aa: CASSSSGTSAYEQYF
cdr3_nt: TGTGCCAGCAGTTCATCCGGGACTAGCGCCTACGAGCAGTACTTC

j_call: TRBJ2-3
clone_size: NA
v_call: TRBV6-1
d_call: TRBD2
cdr3_aa: CASSEVAGGRITDTQYF
cdr3_nt: TGTGCCAGCAGTGAAGTGGCGGGGGGCCGTATCACAGATACGCAGTATTTT

j_call: TRBJ2-1
clone_size: NA
v_call: TRBV9
d_call: NA
cdr3_aa: CASSVGVDNEQFF
cdr3_nt: TGTGCCAGCAGCGTCGGTGTCGACAATGAGCAGTTCTTC

j_call: TRBJ2-7
clone_size: NA
v_call: TRBV11-2
d_call: NA
cdr3_aa: CASSLRGTRGTYEQYF
cdr3_nt: TGTGCCAGCAGCTTAAGGGGGACACGTGGCACCTACGAGCAGTACTTC

j_call: TRBJ1-4
clone_size: once
v_call: TRBV18
d_call: TRBD1
cdr3_aa: CASSRDRAGNEKLFF
cdr3_nt: TGTGCCAGCTCCCGGGACAGGGCCGGTAATGAAAAACTGTTTTTT

j_call: TRBJ2-1
clone_size: medium-sized
v_call: TRBV4-3
d_call: TRBD2
cdr3_aa: CASSLRLANYNEQFF
cdr3_nt: TGCGCCAGCAGCCTCCGACTAGCGAACTACAATGAGCAGTTCTTC

j_call: TRBJ1-4
clone_size: NA
v_call: TRBV27
d_call: TRBD1
cdr3_aa: CASSSHRGEKLFF
cdr3_nt: TGTGCCAGCAGTTCCCACAGGGGCGAAAAACTGTTTTTT

j_call: TRBJ1-1
clone_size: NA
v_call: TRBV16
d_call: TRBD1
cdr3_aa: CASSLATGRTEAFF
cdr3_nt: TGTGCCAGCAGCCTAGCGACAGGGAGGACTGAAGCTTTCTTT

j_call: TRBJ2-2
clone_size: once
v_call: TRBV19
d_call: NA
cdr3_aa: CASTNYFTGELFF
cdr3_nt: TGTGCCAGTACGAACTACTTCACCGGGGAGCTGTTTTTT

j_call: TRBJ1-5
clone_size: once
v_call: TRBV10-2
d_call: NA
cdr3_aa: CASRGGQFNQPQHF
cdr3_nt: TGCGCCAGCAGGGGGGGGCAGTTTAATCAGCCCCAGCATTTT

j_call: TRBJ1-5
clone_size: NA
v_call: TRBV2
d_call: TRBD1
cdr3_aa: CASSTGGNQPQHF
cdr3_nt: TGTGCCAGCAGTACAGGGGGCAATCAGCCCCAGCATTTT

j_call: TRBJ2-1
clone_size: NA
v_call: TRBV7-2
d_call: TRBD2
cdr3_aa: CASRIAGGFNEQFF
cdr3_nt: TGTGCCAGCAGAATAGCGGGGGGGTTCAATGAGCAGTTCTTC

j_call: TRBJ2-7
clone_size: once
v_call: TRBV11-2
d_call: NA
cdr3_aa: CASSLTPGASYEQYF
cdr3_nt: TGTGCCAGCAGCTTAACCCCAGGGGCCTCCTACGAGCAGTACTTC

j_call: TRBJ1-2
clone_size: few
v_call: TRBV19
d_call: NA
cdr3_aa: CASSIEGHGSYGYTF
cdr3_nt: TGTGCCAGTAGTATAGAAGGGCACGGGAGCTATGGCTACACCTTC

j_call: TRBJ1-2
clone_size: NA
v_call: TRBV4-1
d_call: TRBD1
cdr3_aa: CASSQGDREALPYGYTF
cdr3_nt: TGCGCCAGCAGCCAAGGGGACAGGGAGGCGCTACCCTATGGCTACACCTTC

j_call: TRBJ1-3
clone_size: NA
v_call: TRBV6-5
d_call: NA
cdr3_aa: CASSDTSSGNTIYF
cdr3_nt: TGTGCCAGCAGCGACACCTCATCTGGAAACACCATATATTTT

j_call: TRBJ2-7
clone_size: NA
v_call: TRBV5-1
d_call: TRBD1
cdr3_aa: CASSREGRGHFYEQYF
cdr3_nt: TGCGCCAGCAGCCGCGAAGGCAGGGGGCATTTCTACGAGCAGTACTTC

j_call: TRBJ1-6
clone_size: NA
v_call: TRBV9
d_call: NA
cdr3_aa: CASSPDTGDSPLHF
cdr3_nt: TGTGCCAGCAGCCCCGACACGGGAGATTCACCCCTCCACTTT

j_call: TRBJ2-7
clone_size: NA
v_call: TRBV4-1
d_call: NA
cdr3_aa: CASSQVPRSYTAYEQYF
cdr3_nt: TGCGCCAGCAGCCAAGTCCCTCGGTCCTACACAGCCTACGAGCAGTACTTC

j_call: TRBJ2-2
clone_size: NA
v_call: TRBV5-6
d_call: TRBD1
cdr3_aa: CASSLRDRGPTGELFF
cdr3_nt: TGTGCCAGCAGCTTGCGGGACAGGGGGCCCACCGGGGAGCTGTTTTTT

j_call: TRBJ2-7
clone_size: few
v_call: TRBV6-5
d_call: NA
cdr3_aa: CATTRGGPYEQYF
cdr3_nt: TGTGCCACCACACGGGGAGGCCCCTACGAGCAGTACTTC

j_call: TRBJ2-2
clone_size: NA
v_call: TRBV10-3
d_call: NA
cdr3_aa: CAISTGAGELFF
cdr3_nt: TGTGCCATCAGTACGGGGGCCGGGGAGCTGTTTTTT